The subject of this entry is one T cell receptor (beta chain). Trimming took off 1 base at V and 3 bases at J, with 7 bases between the two ends. Germline V gives CDR1 MDHEN, CDR2 SYDVKM. CDR3 length: 14 amino acids. This entry comes from a study of blood T cell repertoires in COVID-19. Study-wide background: The analysed material was cDNA or gDNA that came from T cells, B-cell-depleted T cells, or PBMCs.

TCRdb keeps only in-frame clones here, not all; method: immunoSEQ multiplex PCR. Found here are about 400,000 clones, 85% to 90% of them singletons; the top ten hold approximately 1.5%. In terms of age and location, participants ranged from roughly 18 to 90 years and lived in about two dozen US areas. Two negative PCRs, clearance, or symptom resolution characterized the recovered Cohort 3 donors. This TCR came from a woman in her 30s who had recovered from COVID-19. V is TRBV28 and J is TRBJ1-5; no firm D call. Sequencing was performed on PBMCs or T cells enriched from blood (not recorded which). Written as DNA, the CDR3 is TGTGCCAGCAGTTTATACCAGGACAATCAGCCCCAGCATTTT. Translation gives CASSLYQDNQPQHF.